Shown below are 13 T cell receptor beta chains from a single sample sequenced in a study of T cell changes during pregnancy in multiple sclerosis. The repertoire was sequenced with immunoSEQ multiplex PCR; TCRdb's copy has only in-frame clones and lacks some. This table has about 45,000 clones, roughly 90% appearing once. The sample here was peripheral blood, taken in the first trimester of pregnancy. These receptors were collected from a female donor with multiple sclerosis, enrolled in a pregnancy study.

This chain links TRBV28 with TRBJ1-6, with a weak D call TRBD1 (6 bases). The CDR3 has 13 residues. V was cut by 6 bases and J by 8 bases, with 11 bases left in between. Germline CDR1 and CDR2: MDHEN and SYDVKM. The CDR3 reads CASRDSYYSPLHF. CDR3 sequence (DNA): TGTGCCAGCAGGGACAGTTATTATTCACCCCTCCACTTT.

The V and J genes are TRBV18 and TRBJ1-2; TRBD1 matches 7 bases. Germline CDR1 reads KGHSH; CDR2 reads LQKENI. This CDR3 region has 17 residues. The trim removed 6 bases at V and 6 bases at J, leaving 19 bases unmatched. The CDR3 here is CASSNSEGGARSHGYTF. The CDR3 DNA reads TGTGCCAGCTCTAATTCTGAAGGGGGCGCAAGGAGCCATGGCTACACCTTC.

CDR3 sequence (DNA): TGTGCCAGCAGTCCACATCATGATGAGCAGTTCTTC. It specifies CASSPHHDEQFF. The chain has TRBV9 and TRBJ2-1; D is unresolved. In germline, CDR1 is SGDLS, CDR2 YYNGEE. Trimming removed 5 bases from V and 8 bases from J, with 11 bases in between. The CDR3 sequence is 12 residues long.

This chain joins TRBV7-9 and TRBJ2-7, with TRBD1 as a possible D gene (6 bases). Germline V lookup: CDR1 SEHNR, CDR2 FQNEAQ (reference sequence). The length of the CDR3 is 15 residues. Deletions cut 5 bases from V and 0 bases from J, with 14 bases between. DNA for the CDR3: TGTGCCAGCAGCGGGATGGACAGTTACTCCTACGAGCAGTACTTC. It codes for CASSGMDSYSYEQYF.

V and J are TRBV4-2 and TRBJ1-1; 7 bases agree with TRBD1. The CDR3 loop spans 12 amino acids. Germline V gene sequence: CDR1 LGHNA, CDR2 YNFKEQ. Germline trimming cut 11 bases from V and 4 bases from J; bases unmatched to any gene: 7. The DNA of the CDR3 is TGTGCCTCCAGGGGGGAAAGCACTGAAGCTTTCTTT. Its translation is CASRGESTEAFF.

The chain recombines TRBV30 with TRBJ2-3, with D tentatively TRBD2 (6 bases). Looked up from germline, CDR1 is GTSNPN and CDR2 is SVGIG (reference sequence). The V and J ends lost 2 bases and 2 bases respectively, with 11 bases between them. The CDR3 length is 14 residues. The CDR3 DNA reads TGTGCCTGGAGTTCGGGACTGCACACAGATACGCAGTATTTT. Its translation: CAWSSGLHTDTQYF.

This sequence joins TRBV28 and TRBJ1-1, with a weak D call TRBD1 (6 bases). The CDR3 is made up of 12 amino acids. From germline, CDR1 is MDHEN and CDR2 SYDVKM. Trimming stripped 2 bases from V and 9 bases from J, with 10 bases between. This chain's CDR3 is CASSLIQGKAFF. The DNA for the CDR3 is TGTGCCAGCAGTTTAATTCAGGGGAAAGCTTTCTTT.

The chain joins TRBV10-2 to TRBJ1-2; possible D gene TRBD1, 6 bases. This CDR3 contains 15 residues. CDR1 is WSHSY, CDR2 SAAADI, per germline. V lost 6 bases to trimming and J lost 8 bases, with 22 bases between them. The CDR3 spells CASRPSGTNTQGYTF. In DNA form, the CDR3 reads TGCGCCAGCAGACCTTCCGGGACAAACACACAAGGCTACACCTTC.

As DNA, the CDR3 is TGTGCCAGCAGCGGGGATCGAGGGGGCTTTTCGCCCCAGCATTTT. This sequence encodes CASSGDRGGFSPQHF. The chain employs TRBV4-2 and TRBJ1-5, with 7 bases identical to TRBD1. J lost 9 bases, V lost 5 bases, and 13 bases had no gene match. This CDR3 region has 15 residues. The germline CDR1 and CDR2 sequences are LGHNA and YNFKEQ.

V and J are TRBV28 and TRBJ1-2; D unresolved. The CDR3 spans 16 residues. Germline CDR1 and CDR2: MDHEN and SYDVKM. V lost 6 bases to trimming and J lost 3 bases, with 20 bases between them. The CDR3 region is CASSPRGAGYYYGYTF. Here the CDR3 DNA reads TGTGCCAGCAGCCCCCGGGGTGCAGGCTACTACTATGGCTACACCTTC.

The chain couples TRBV19 to TRBJ1-1; D possibly corresponds to TRBD1 (6 bases). V dropped 6 bases and J dropped 0 bases, with 8 bases sitting between them. The V gene's germline CDR1 is LNHDA and CDR2 SQIVND (reference sequence). The CDR3 has 13 residues. In DNA form, the CDR3 reads TGTGCCAGTAGAGGACAGCTGAACACTGAAGCTTTCTTT. It translates to CASRGQLNTEAFF.

The J gene is TRBJ2-2, the V gene TRBV9; the D gene is possibly TRBD1 (5 bases). Germline V gives CDR1 SGDLS, CDR2 YYNGEE. Trimming removed 3 bases from V and 2 bases from J, with 11 bases in between. The CDR3 has 15 amino acids. The CDR3 DNA sequence: TGTGCCAGCAGCGACAACTGGGGCAACACCGGGGAGCTGTTTTTT. Protein: CASSDNWGNTGELFF. Together with reference TRBV9 and TRBJ2-2, the CDR3 gives the full variable domain: DSGVTQTPKHLITATGQRVTLRCSPRSGDLSVYWYQQSLDQGLQFLIQYYNGEERAKGNILERFSAQQFPDLHSELNLSSLELGDSALYFCASSDNWGNTGELFFGEGSRLTVL.

This chain connects TRBV5-1 to TRBJ2-5, with TRBD1 as a possible D gene (6 bases). Deletions cut 2 bases from V and 5 bases from J, with 19 bases between. This CDR3 contains 16 residues. Germline V CDR1 and CDR2: SGHRS, YFSETQ. The CDR3 loop reads CASSFSGTLKGETQYF. In nucleotides, the CDR3 is TGCGCCAGCAGCTTTTCCGGGACACTAAAAGGGGAGACCCAGTACTTC. Based on the CDR3 plus reference TRBV5-1 and TRBJ2-5, the full variable domain is KAGVTQTPRYLIKTRGQQVTLSCSPISGHRSVSWYQQTPGQGLQFLFEYFSETQRNKGNFPGRFSGRQFSNSRSEMNVSTLELGDSALYLCASSFSGTLKGETQYFGPGTRLLVL.